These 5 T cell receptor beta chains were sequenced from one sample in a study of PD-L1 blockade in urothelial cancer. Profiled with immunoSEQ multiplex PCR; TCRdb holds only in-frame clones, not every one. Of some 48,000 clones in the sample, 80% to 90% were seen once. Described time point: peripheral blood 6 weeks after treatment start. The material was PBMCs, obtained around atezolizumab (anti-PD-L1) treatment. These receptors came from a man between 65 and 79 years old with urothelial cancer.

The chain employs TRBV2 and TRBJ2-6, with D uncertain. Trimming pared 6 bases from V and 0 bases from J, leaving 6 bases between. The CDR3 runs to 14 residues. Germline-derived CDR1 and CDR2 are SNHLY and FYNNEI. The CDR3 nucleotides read TGTGCCAGCAGACAGAGCTCTGGGGCCAACGTCCTGACTTTC. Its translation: CASRQSSGANVLTF.

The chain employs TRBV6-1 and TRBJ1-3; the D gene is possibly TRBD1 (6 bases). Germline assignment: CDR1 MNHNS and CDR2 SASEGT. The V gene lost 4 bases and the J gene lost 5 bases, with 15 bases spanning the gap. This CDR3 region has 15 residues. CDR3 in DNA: TGTGCCAGCAGTGTCCGGACAGACCCCCGAAACACCATATATTTT. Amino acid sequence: CASSVRTDPRNTIYF.

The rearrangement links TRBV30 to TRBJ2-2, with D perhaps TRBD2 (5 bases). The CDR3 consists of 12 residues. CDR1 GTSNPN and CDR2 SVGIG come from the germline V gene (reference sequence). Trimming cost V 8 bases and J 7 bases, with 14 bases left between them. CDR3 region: CANTRGGGELFF. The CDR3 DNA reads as TGTGCCAATACTAGAGGAGGCGGGGAGCTGTTTTTT.

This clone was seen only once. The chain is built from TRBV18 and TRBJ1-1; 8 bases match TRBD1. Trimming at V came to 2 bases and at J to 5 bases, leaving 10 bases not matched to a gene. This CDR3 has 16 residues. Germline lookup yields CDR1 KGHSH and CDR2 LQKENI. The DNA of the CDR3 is TGTGCCAGCTCACCAGGGGGGCAGGGGGCGTCTACTGAAGCTTTCTTT. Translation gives CASSPGGQGASTEAFF.

The CDR3 spells CASRGRGSPLHF. CDR3 bases: TGTGCCAGCAGAGGAAGGGGTTCACCCCTCCACTTT. The chain uses TRBV11-2 and TRBJ1-6, with D tentatively TRBD1 (5 bases). V was trimmed by 6 bases and J by 9 bases, leaving 9 bases between them. The CDR3 sequence is 12 residues long. Germline CDR1 SGHAT, CDR2 FQNNGV.